These 13 T cell receptor beta chains were sequenced from one sample in a study of T cell repertoires in cytomegalovirus infection. TCRdb analysed the reads with MiXCR anew, one entry per CDR3 protein. The repertoire consists of a few hundred thousand distinct CDR3 sequences, with around a tenth occurring once and the leading ten covering about 4.5%. The sample was PBMCs. The receptor set was obtained from a human donor in good health (CMV status not recorded). Some clones in this sample may be carry-over from other donors' samples.

This clonotype was picked up a small number of times. The chain couples TRBV20-1 to TRBJ1-5; D not certain. Germline CDR1 DFQATT, CDR2 SNEGSKA (reference sequence). This CDR3 has 16 amino acids. Trimming took 0 bases from V and 0 from J, leaving 12 bases between them. CDR3 nucleotide sequence: TGCAGTGCTAGAGATCGTACGGGATTTAGCAATCAGCCCCAGCATTTT. It encodes CSARDRTGFSNQPQHF.

V is TRBV20-1 and J is TRBJ2-4, with 7 bases aligning to TRBD1. Trimming at V came to 6 bases and at J to 1 base, leaving 6 bases not matched to a gene. Germline assignment: CDR1 DFQATT and CDR2 SNEGSKA (reference sequence). The CDR3 runs 14 residues. DNA for the CDR3: TGCAGTGCCCAGGGGGAGTCGGCCAAAAACATTCAGTACTTC. The encoded protein is CSAQGESAKNIQYF.

This clonotype was detected only a few times. This chain connects TRBV19 to TRBJ2-1; TRBD2 is a possible D gene (7 bases). In germline, CDR1 is LNHDA, CDR2 SQIVND (reference sequence). V gave up 6 bases and J gave up 2 bases, with 20 bases separating them. The CDR3 is 17 amino acids. The CDR3: CASRGPRGADTYNEQFF. The CDR3 coding sequence is TGTGCCAGTAGGGGACCTCGGGGGGCAGATACCTACAATGAGCAGTTCTTC.

In its sample, this clonotype was seen a few times. The chain has TRBV20-1 and TRBJ1-2; TRBD1 aligns across 8 bases. In germline, CDR1 is DFQATT, CDR2 SNEGSKA (reference sequence). This CDR3 is 17 amino acids long. V shed 0 bases, J shed 2 bases, and the junction held 11 bases outside the gene matches. CDR3 nucleotides: TGCAGTGCTAGAGATCGGCAGGGGGCAGATCAGAACTATGGCTACACCTTC. This codes for CSARDRQGADQNYGYTF.

J is TRBJ1-5 and V is TRBV20-1; a weak D match, TRBD1 (6 bases). The V and J ends lost 7 bases and 3 bases respectively, with 16 bases between them. The CDR3 runs to 14 residues. Germline assignment: CDR1 DFQATT and CDR2 SNEGSKA (reference sequence). CDR3 nucleotide sequence: TGCAGTGTTGGGCGGGACACTTACAATCAGCCCCAGCATTTT. Protein: CSVGRDTYNQPQHF.

For this clonotype: The junction departs from the called germline gene at one end, perhaps through a read error. This rearrangement joins TRBV20-1 to TRBJ2-5; D not resolved. This CDR3 region has 15 residues. Germline V CDR1 and CDR2: DFQATT, SNEGSKA (reference sequence). The CDR3 loop reads CSARDPTIPQETRYF. CDR3 DNA: TGCAGTGCTAGAGATCCCACTATCCCCCAAGAGACCCGGTACTTC.

CDR3 DNA: TGTGCCAGCAGCTTAGACAGGGTCAAAAACATTCAGTACTTC. Translating it yields CASSLDRVKNIQYF. The chain recombines TRBV7-2 with TRBJ2-4; a possible D gene is TRBD1 (6 bases). V lost 1 base and J 3 bases, leaving 7 bases between the germline ends. CDR3 length equals 14 residues. CDR1 and CDR2 from the germline V gene are SGHTA and FQGNSA. The entire variable domain, with the rest obtained from reference TRBV7-2 and TRBJ2-4, is as follows: GAGVSQSPSNKVTEKGKDVELRCDPISGHTALYWYRQSLGQGLEFLIYFQGNSAPDKSGLPSDRFSAERTGGSVSTLTIQRTQQEDSAVYLCASSLDRVKNIQYFGAGTRLSVL.

The chain recombines TRBV5-4 with TRBJ2-2, with 7 bases lining up with TRBD2. This CDR3 region has 16 residues. J gave up 3 bases and V 1 base, and 6 bases lay outside the gene matches. CDR1 SGHNT and CDR2 YYREEE come from the germline V gene (reference sequence). The CDR3 spells CASSLKREKYTGELFF. CDR3 in DNA: TGTGCCAGCAGCTTGAAGCGGGAAAAGTACACCGGGGAGCTGTTTTTT.

This chain connects TRBV20-1 to TRBJ2-5; 9 bases fit TRBD1. Germline V lookup: CDR1 DFQATT, CDR2 SNEGSKA (reference sequence). The CDR3 loop spans 15 amino acids. V shed 0 bases and J 2 bases; nucleotides not matched to a gene: 4. Here the CDR3 DNA reads TGCAGTGCTAGAGATCACAGGGGGCGTCAAGAGACCCAGTACTTC. It specifies CSARDHRGRQETQYF.

This clonotype was found a few times. This chain connects TRBV20-1 to TRBJ2-3; 7 nucleotides line up with TRBD2. CDR1 is DFQATT, CDR2 SNEGSKA, per germline (reference sequence). The length of the CDR3 is 13 residues. The CDR3 DNA reads as TGCAGCGCTCGATGGGGGGGACCAGATACGCAGTATTTT. Translating gives CSARWGGPDTQYF.

The chain links TRBV15 to TRBJ2-5, with TRBD2 matching 10 bases. This CDR3 contains 15 residues. Germline V gives CDR1 LNHNV, CDR2 YYDKDF (reference sequence). The junction had 6 bases not matched to a gene; V was cut back by 5 bases and J by 3 bases. The CDR3 protein is CATSGHLAGEETQYF. CDR3 coding DNA: TGTGCCACCAGCGGCCACCTAGCGGGGGAAGAGACCCAGTACTTC.

The chain employs TRBV5-5 and TRBJ2-7, with TRBD2 matching over 8 bases. The germline V gene has CDR1 SGHKS and CDR2 YYEKEE (reference sequence). The CDR3 sequence is 15 residues long. The V segment lost 7 bases and the J segment 5 bases; nucleotides outside the gene matches: 14. In DNA, the CDR3 is TGTGCCAGCGTAACACGGGGGGGCGCGGGAGACGAGCAGTACTTC. This translates into CASVTRGGAGDEQYF.

This clonotype was recorded a few times. The chain employs TRBV6-5 and TRBJ1-5; TRBD1 matches 7 bases. Losses at the gene ends were 11 bases for V and 6 bases for J; bases not matched to a gene: 19. The germline gives CDR1 MNHEY, CDR2 SVGAGI. This CDR3 contains 16 residues. The CDR3 sequence is CASARGVGVKGQPQHF. CDR3 DNA sequence: TGTGCCTCCGCCAGGGGGGTAGGGGTAAAGGGTCAGCCCCAGCATTTT.